This TCR beta chain was sequenced during a study of neurological immune-mediated disorders. The ends were cut back, 6 bases at V and 10 bases at J, with 19 bases in the middle. There are 14 residues in the CDR3. The cDNA was generated by 5'RACE with 10-nucleotide random UMIs. Over 170 million TCR-beta sequences from 15-18 subjects came from every sequencing run. Each CDR3 protein gets one entry after TCRdb re-called the 5' RACE reads with MiXCR. The sample records about 44,000 distinct CDR3 sequences, approximately 21% being singletons. Study results and caveats: Because no CDR3 amino acid sequences were shared across subjects by expanded clones, private repertoires were suggested in all groups.

Time point of the sample: technical triplicate 3. Remarks on this clonotype: Its antigen is currently unknown.

Specimen: PBMCs. V is TRBV12-3 or TRBV12-4 and J is TRBJ2-1, with TRBD1 as a possible D gene (7 bases). The origin of this receptor is a man in his sixties with HTLV-1-associated myelopathy (HAM/TSP). The CDR3 is CASRGIGGGLEQFF. The CDR3 DNA sequence: TGTGCCAGCAGGGGGATAGGAGGGGGCCTAGAGCAGTTCTTC.